This note documents a single T cell receptor beta chain sequence. Its antigen is unknown. The record originates from a study of cytomegalovirus exposure and HLA in healthy donors. A multiplex PCR was run with 60 Vbeta primers and 13 Jbeta primers. Method: immunoSEQ multiplex PCR; TCRdb's copy keeps in-frame clones and lacks some. The sample holds around 200,000 clones, around 76% seen once. Regarding the study as a whole: In vitro data verified a few CMV-associated chains as specific for CMV antigens. Common viral pathogens were later found to be apparently linked to several of the most significant clusters.

This receptor was obtained from a man aged 35 to 55 in good health and CMV-seropositive. The material sequenced was PBMCs.

CDR3 bases: TGTGCCAGCAGCCCCGGACTAGCGGGAGGGAATGAGCAGTTCTTC. Protein: CASSPGLAGGNEQFF. The V and J genes are TRBV7-3 and TRBJ2-1; TRBD2 matches 15 bases. The CDR3 spans 15 residues. Trimming cost V 5 bases and J 7 bases; bases outside gene matches: 3. Germline assignment: CDR1 SGHTA and CDR2 FQGTGA.